This T cell receptor beta chain was found in a study of T-cell memory formation after mild COVID-19. On the study more broadly: Largely, the TCR clusters proved donor specific.

UMIs and sample barcodes were carried by the TCR alpha and TCR beta cDNA libraries that 5'RACE produced using constant-segment primers. Each CDR3 protein is one row after TCRdb ran MiXCR on the 5' RACE reads. The sample shows about 110,000 distinct CDR3 sequences, over 15% of them seen only once. Study findings and constraints: Contracting clones localized mainly to CM and EM when CD4+ and mainly to EMRA when CD8+.

Trimming took 2 bases from V and 4 from J, leaving 15 bases between them. CDR1 SGDLS and CDR2 YYNGEE come from the germline V gene. The CDR3 covers 15 residues. In its sample, this clonotype was seen a few times. Its specificity is unknown. The sequencing sample was made of PBMCs or a T cell subset sorted from them (not recorded which). The chain is built from TRBV9 and TRBJ1-2; maybe TRBD1 (6 bases). The TCR comes from an adult woman who had mild COVID-19 (a few samples of this study predate the infection). Cell type and time point are not known. CDR3 nucleotide sequence: TGTGCCAGCAGCGTCGACAGTACAGGGATCTATGGCTACACCTTC. Protein sequence: CASSVDSTGIYGYTF.